These T cell receptor beta chains were read from a single sample in a study of blood T cell repertoires in COVID-19. Here immunoSEQ multiplex PCR was the method, and the copy in TCRdb shows in-frame clones only, minus some. Of some 69,000 clones listed, roughly 80% are singletons. What was sequenced was peripheral blood. All receptors come from a woman in her sixties with acute or convalescent COVID-19. The CDR3 runs from the conserved cysteine through the conserved F or W. Fields, in order: V gene, clone size, D gene, J gene, CDR3 protein, CDR3 DNA. The D gene is left open where the match is weak. Clone size, where shown, is once, few, many, or a class for clones that have expanded.

V gene: TRBV5-6; clone size: few; D gene: TRBD1; J gene: TRBJ2-7; CDR3 protein: CASSWDRVDEQYF; CDR3 DNA: TGTGCCAGCAGTTGGGACAGGGTCGACGAGCAGTACTTC
V gene: TRBV29-1; clone size: -; D gene: TRBD1; J gene: TRBJ1-1; CDR3 protein: CSVGVGTGSTEAFF; CDR3 DNA: TGCAGCGTTGGTGTTGGGACAGGGAGCACTGAAGCTTTCTTT
V gene: TRBV28; clone size: -; D gene: TRBD1; J gene: TRBJ1-6; CDR3 protein: CAPRVTGGSSPLHF; CDR3 DNA: TGTGCCCCACGGGTAACAGGGGGCAGTTCACCCCTCCACTTT
V gene: TRBV6-1; clone size: -; D gene: TRBD1; J gene: TRBJ1-5; CDR3 protein: CASSATGGGSNQPQHF; CDR3 DNA: TGTGCCAGCAGTGCTACAGGGGGCGGAAGCAATCAGCCCCAGCATTTT
V gene: TRBV4-2; clone size: -; D gene: -; J gene: TRBJ2-3; CDR3 protein: CASSQETGEPTDTQYF; CDR3 DNA: TGTGCCAGCAGCCAAGAAACGGGGGAACCCACAGATACGCAGTATTTT
V gene: TRBV19; clone size: -; D gene: -; J gene: TRBJ1-3; CDR3 protein: CASSIRVGSGNTIYF; CDR3 DNA: TGTGCCAGTAGTATCAGGGTCGGGTCTGGAAACACCATATATTTT
V gene: TRBV6-5; clone size: -; D gene: TRBD1; J gene: TRBJ2-7; CDR3 protein: CASRNPQGTYEQYF; CDR3 DNA: TGTGCCAGCAGGAACCCACAGGGGACCTACGAGCAGTACTTC
V gene: TRBV30; clone size: few; D gene: -; J gene: TRBJ1-2; CDR3 protein: CAWSLGINYGYTF; CDR3 DNA: TGTGCCTGGAGCCTAGGCATTAACTATGGCTACACCTTC
V gene: TRBV15; clone size: -; D gene: -; J gene: TRBJ1-5; CDR3 protein: CATSRDKGGTQPQHF; CDR3 DNA: TGTGCCACCAGCAGAGATAAGGGAGGGACTCAGCCCCAGCATTTT
V gene: TRBV4-2; clone size: -; D gene: TRBD1; J gene: TRBJ2-1; CDR3 protein: CASSQDRTGLWEQFF; CDR3 DNA: TGTGCCAGCAGCCAGGACAGGACGGGGCTATGGGAGCAGTTCTTC